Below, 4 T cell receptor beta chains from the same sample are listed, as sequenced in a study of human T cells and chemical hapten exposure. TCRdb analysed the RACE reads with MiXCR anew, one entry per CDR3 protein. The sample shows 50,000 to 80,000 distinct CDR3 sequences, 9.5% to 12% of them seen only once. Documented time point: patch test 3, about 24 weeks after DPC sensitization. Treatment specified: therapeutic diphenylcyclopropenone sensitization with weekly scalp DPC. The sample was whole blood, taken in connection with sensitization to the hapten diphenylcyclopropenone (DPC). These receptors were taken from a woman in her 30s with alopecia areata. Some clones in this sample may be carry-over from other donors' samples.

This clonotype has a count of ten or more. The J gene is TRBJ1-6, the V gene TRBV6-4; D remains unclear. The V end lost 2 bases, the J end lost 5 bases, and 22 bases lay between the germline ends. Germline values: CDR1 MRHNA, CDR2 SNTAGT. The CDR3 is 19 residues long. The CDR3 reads CASSDPVGPKAADNSPLHF. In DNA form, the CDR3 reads TGTGCCAGCAGTGACCCAGTGGGCCCTAAGGCGGCTGATAATTCACCCCTCCACTTT.

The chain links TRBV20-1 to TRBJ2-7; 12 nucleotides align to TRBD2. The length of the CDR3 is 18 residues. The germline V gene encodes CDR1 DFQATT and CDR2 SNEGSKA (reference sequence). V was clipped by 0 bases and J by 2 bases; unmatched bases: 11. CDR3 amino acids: CSARDRTSGRPRPYEQYF. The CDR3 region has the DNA TGCAGTGCTAGAGATCGAACTAGCGGGAGGCCCAGACCCTACGAGCAGTACTTC.

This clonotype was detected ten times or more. The CDR3 loop is CSVEARDRGETQYF. The CDR3 DNA reads as TGCAGCGTTGAGGCCAGGGATAGGGGCGAGACCCAGTACTTC. The chain recombines TRBV29-1 with TRBJ2-5; maybe TRBD1 (5 bases). CDR1 and CDR2 (germline): SQVTM, ANQGSEA. The CDR3 is 14 residues long. V lost 3 bases to trimming and J lost 5 bases, with 16 bases between them.

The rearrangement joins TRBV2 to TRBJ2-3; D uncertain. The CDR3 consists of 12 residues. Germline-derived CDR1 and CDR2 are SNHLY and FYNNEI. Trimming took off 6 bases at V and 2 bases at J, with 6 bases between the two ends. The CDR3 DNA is TGTGCCAGCAGATTGACCACAGATACGCAGTATTTT. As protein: CASRLTTDTQYF.